The sequence of this T cell receptor (beta chain) was determined in a study of blood T cell repertoires in COVID-19 (dated by TCRdb to the early 2020s). General notes on the study: Recovered participants in ImmuneRACE Cohort 3 were defined by two consecutive negative NP/OP PCR tests, clearance by a healthcare professional, or resolution of symptoms. The material from the prospective study consisted of cDNA or gDNA derived from T cells, B-cell-depleted T cells, or PBMCs. HLA class I and class II types, where available, came from metadata supplied by the sample provider rather than from assay-based typing. The collaborator samples originated in the United States, Italy and Spain and spanned the acute and convalescent phases of COVID-19. The samples were drawn from the first 160 participants of the ongoing ImmuneRACE study and from 1,200 or so subjects provided by 6 global collaborators. The repertoires were released in a freely available public database meant as a resource for research on the immune response to SARS-CoV-2. The sample metadata nearly always contained a de-identified subject ID, COVID-19 status, age in years and sex. The dataset comprised deeply sampled blood TCRbeta repertoires from subjects exposed to, actively infected with, or recovered from COVID-19.

Participants in the prospective study were enrolled through a virtual design, were aged roughly 18 to 100 years, and lived in under 25 United States geographic areas. In the prospective study, cohorts were assigned on the basis of participant-reported clinical history obtained from a screening survey and a study questionnaire. In the prospective study, mobile phlebotomists collected whole blood, serum and a nasopharyngeal or oropharyngeal swab from each participant. Prospective study participants could optionally give additional blood draws and questionnaires over an approximately 2-month period. Prospective study blood samples were shipped either frozen or at room temperature before DNA extraction. Points on this clone: Its recognized antigen is unknown. One base away there is no much larger clone; base qualities are not given.

The immunoSEQ Assay, a bias-controlled multiplex PCR, was used to amplify TCRbeta CDR3 regions from genomic DNA. The paper's data handling went like this. The number of nucleated cells in each sample was estimated by amplification of reference gene primers within the assay. To quantify the absolute abundance of each unique TCRbeta CDR3 rearrangement, sequence reads were collapsed and filtered. Productive Simpson clonality was computed per sample as the square root of Simpson's diversity index over productive rearrangements. In TCRdb, the immuneACCESS table is reduced to in-frame sequences with V and J assigned. These tables do not hold every clone; where another copy was compared, an unresolved V gene accounts for under half, and the others remain unexplained. That table furnishes V, J and clone size, whereas the DNA furnished D and trimming. In this sample the table shows about 190,000 clones, 70% to 90% of which occur a single time. The ten largest clonotypes hold around 23% of the sample.

The research as a whole found: Clinical and demographic metadata were provided uncurated, with the amount varying by source and participant.

Reading the germline V gene (reference sequence) gives CDR1 SEHNR and CDR2 FQNEAQ. The germline V and J ends show losses of 3 bases and 6 bases respectively, and no gene match explains 2 bases of the junction. The CDR3 runs 12 amino acids, cysteine and phenylalanine included. Only the CDR3 DNA is retained, 36 bases long and in frame from the first base. Sequencing was carried out using PBMCs or T cells enriched from blood (not recorded which). The clonotype comes from a woman aged 40 to 49 in a cohort exposed to, infected with or recovered from COVID-19 (not recorded which). This receptor chain uses TRBV7-9 and TRBJ2-7, and 7 bases in between align with TRBD1. The DNA sequence is TGTGCCAGCAGCTTCGACAGGGCCGAGCAGTACTTC. Its protein product is CASSFDRAEQYF.